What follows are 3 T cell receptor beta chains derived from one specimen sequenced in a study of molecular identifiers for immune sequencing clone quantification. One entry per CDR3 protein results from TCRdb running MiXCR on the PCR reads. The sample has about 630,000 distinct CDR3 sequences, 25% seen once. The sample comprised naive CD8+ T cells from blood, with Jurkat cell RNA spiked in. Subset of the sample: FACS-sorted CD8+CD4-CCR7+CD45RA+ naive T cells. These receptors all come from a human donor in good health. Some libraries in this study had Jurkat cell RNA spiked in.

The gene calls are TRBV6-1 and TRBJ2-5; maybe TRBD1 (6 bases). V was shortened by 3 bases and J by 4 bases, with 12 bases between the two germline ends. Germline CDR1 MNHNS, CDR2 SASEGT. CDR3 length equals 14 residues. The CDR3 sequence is CASSDRLDRETQYF. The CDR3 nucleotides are TGTGCCAGCAGTGACAGGTTGGACAGAGAGACCCAGTACTTC.

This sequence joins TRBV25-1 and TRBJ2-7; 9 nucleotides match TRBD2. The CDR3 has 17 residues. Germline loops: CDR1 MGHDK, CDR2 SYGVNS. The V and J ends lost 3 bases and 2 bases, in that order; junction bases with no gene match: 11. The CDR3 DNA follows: TGTGCCAGCAGTGATACCCTTAGCGGGGGAGTCGCCTACGAGCAGTACTTC. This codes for CASSDTLSGGVAYEQYF.

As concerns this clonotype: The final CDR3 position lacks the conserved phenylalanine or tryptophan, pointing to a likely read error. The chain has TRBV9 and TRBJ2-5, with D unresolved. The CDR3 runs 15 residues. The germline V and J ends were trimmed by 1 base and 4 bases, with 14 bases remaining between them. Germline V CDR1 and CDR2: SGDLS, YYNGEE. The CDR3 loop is CASSVQGLLGETQYL. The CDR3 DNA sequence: TGTGCCAGCAGCGTACAAGGGTTGTTGGGAGAGACCCAGTACCTC.